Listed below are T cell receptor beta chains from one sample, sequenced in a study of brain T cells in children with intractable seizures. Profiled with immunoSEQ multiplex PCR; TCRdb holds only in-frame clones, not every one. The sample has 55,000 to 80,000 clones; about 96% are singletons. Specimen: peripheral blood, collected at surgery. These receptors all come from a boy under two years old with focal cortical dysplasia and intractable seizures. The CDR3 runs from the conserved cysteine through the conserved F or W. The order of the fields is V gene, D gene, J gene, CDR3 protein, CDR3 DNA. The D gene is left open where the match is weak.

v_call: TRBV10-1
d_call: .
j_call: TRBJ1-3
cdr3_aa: CASSEDSGNTIYF
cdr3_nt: TGCGCCAGCAGTGAAGACTCTGGAAACACCATATATTTT

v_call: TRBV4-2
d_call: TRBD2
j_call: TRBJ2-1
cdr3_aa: CASSHGTSGDVDEQFF
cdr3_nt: TGTGCCAGCAGCCACGGGACTAGCGGGGATGTGGATGAGCAGTTCTTC

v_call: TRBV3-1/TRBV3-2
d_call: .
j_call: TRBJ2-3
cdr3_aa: CASSYSPDTQYF
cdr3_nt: TGTGCCAGCAGCTATTCTCCAGATACGCAGTATTTT

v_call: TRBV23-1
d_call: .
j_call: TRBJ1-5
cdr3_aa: CASRPGVDQPQHF
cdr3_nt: TGCGCCAGCAGGCCAGGGGTCGATCAGCCCCAGCATTTT

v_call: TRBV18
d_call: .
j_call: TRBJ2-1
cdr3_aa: CASSPEYSSYNEQFF
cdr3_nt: TGTGCCAGCTCACCAGAGTATAGCTCCTACAATGAGCAGTTCTTC

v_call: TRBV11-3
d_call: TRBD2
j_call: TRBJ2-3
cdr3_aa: CASSSGGGHTQYF
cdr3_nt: TGTGCCAGCAGCTCTGGCGGGGGTCATACGCAGTATTTT

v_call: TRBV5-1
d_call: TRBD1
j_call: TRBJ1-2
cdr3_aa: CASSLAPTGYGYTF
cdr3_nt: TGCGCCAGCAGCTTGGCCCCGACAGGGTATGGCTACACCTTC

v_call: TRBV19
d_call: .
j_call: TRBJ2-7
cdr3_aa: CASSPPRGRRLEQYF
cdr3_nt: TGTGCCAGTAGCCCGCCCCGAGGACGTCGCCTCGAGCAGTACTTC

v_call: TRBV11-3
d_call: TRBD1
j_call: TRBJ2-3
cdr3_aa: CASSLGRGLDTQYF
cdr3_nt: TGTGCCAGCAGCTTAGGAAGGGGGCTTGATACGCAGTATTTT

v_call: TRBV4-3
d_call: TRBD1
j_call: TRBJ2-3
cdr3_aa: CASSQEGQGFEADTQYF
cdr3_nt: TGCGCCAGCAGCCAAGAGGGACAGGGATTCGAGGCAGATACGCAGTATTTT

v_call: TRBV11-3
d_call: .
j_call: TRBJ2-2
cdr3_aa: CASSLAVGAGTGELFF
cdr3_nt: TGTGCCAGCAGCTTAGCCGTGGGCGCAGGCACCGGGGAGCTGTTTTTT

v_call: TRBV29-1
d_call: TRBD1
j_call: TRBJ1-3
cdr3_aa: CSVEGTGDSGNTIYF
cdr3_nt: TGCAGCGTTGAAGGGACAGGGGATTCTGGAAACACCATATATTTT

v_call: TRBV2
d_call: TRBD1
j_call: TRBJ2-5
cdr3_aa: CASSADGTVLQETQYF
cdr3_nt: TGTGCCAGCAGTGCGGACGGGACAGTCCTCCAAGAGACCCAGTACTTC

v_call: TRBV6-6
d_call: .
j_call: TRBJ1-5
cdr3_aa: CASSYQTRTQPQHF
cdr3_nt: TGTGCCAGCAGTTACCAAACTCGGACTCAGCCCCAGCATTTT

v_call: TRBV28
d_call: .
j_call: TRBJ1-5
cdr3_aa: CASSFYWAESRATYSNQPQHF
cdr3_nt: TGTGCCAGCAGTTTTTACTGGGCAGAGAGTAGAGCGACATATAGCAATCAGCCCCAGCATTTT